This TCR beta chain was recovered during a study of long-term antiretroviral therapy in people with HIV. Sequencing relied on immunoSEQ assay v3.0, run at survey level. TCRdb keeps only in-frame clones here, not all; method: immunoSEQ multiplex PCR. Seen here are 17,000 or so clones, over 75% observed once, and the top ten hold more than 7.5%. The CDR3 is 15 amino acids. V lost 6 bases to trimming and J lost 1 base, with 16 bases between them. The germline V gene encodes CDR1 KGHSH and CDR2 LQKENI. This TCR came from a man aged 50-60 years with HIV. V gene TRBV18 combines with J gene TRBJ2-7; maybe TRBD1 (6 bases). The sequencing used unsorted PBMCs, collected 4.2 years after starting antiretroviral therapy. The CDR3 loop reads CASSAQRQVSYEQYF. Here the CDR3 DNA reads TGTGCCAGCTCCGCACAGCGACAGGTGTCCTACGAGCAGTACTTC.